These 2 T cell receptor beta chains were sequenced from one sample in a study of identical twins. TCRdb re-called the 5' RACE reads with MiXCR, one entry per CDR3 protein. This sample has roughly 1,500,000 distinct CDR3 sequences, with about 30% found just once. Sequencing was performed on cord blood. Every receptor here comes from a newborn girl in good health.

The chain combines TRBV24-1 with TRBJ1-2; D is uncertain. The CDR3 sequence is 13 residues long. V gave up 0 bases and J gave up 5 bases, with 6 bases separating them. Germline V gene sequence: CDR1 KGHDR, CDR2 SFDVKD. The CDR3 coding sequence is TGTGCCACCAGTGATTTGCGGGGTTATGGCTACACCTTC. Amino acid sequence: CATSDLRGYGYTF.

This clonotype has only a few counts. V is TRBV7-9 and J is TRBJ2-7; D not resolved. This CDR3 is built from 18 residues. Trimming left V 5 bases short and J 3 bases short, with 26 bases between. Looked up from germline, CDR1 is SEHNR and CDR2 is FQNEAQ (reference sequence). CDR3 in amino acids: CASSPSRKQRRFRYEQYF. The CDR3 DNA sequence: TGTGCCAGCAGCCCCTCTAGAAAACAGCGAAGGTTTCGCTACGAGCAGTACTTC.